This T cell receptor beta chain was sequenced for a study of T cell responses to AZD1222 COVID-19 vaccine. Germline V gene lookup returns CDR1 SGHNT and CDR2 YYREEE (reference sequence). The CDR3 length is 19 residues. J gave up 4 bases and V 2 bases, and 18 bases lay outside the gene matches. Data came from immunoSEQ multiplex PCR; TCRdb stores just in-frame clones and leaves some out. Seen here are 50,000 to 70,000 clones, 85% to 90% observed once, and the top ten hold approximately 19%. General study points: Only after the peak T cell response were repertoires sampled. White British people made up most donors, females outnumbered males, and clonal diversity was possibly underestimated.

Of note for this clone: The antigen remains unidentified.

The chain has TRBV5-4 and TRBJ2-1, with TRBD2 matching over 7 bases. The receptor was derived from an adult in good health. Source: peripheral blood, taken on day 0 of MenACWY control vaccination. The CDR3 is CASSFRVRSGPTPYNEQFF. The DNA for the CDR3 is TGTGCCAGCAGCTTCCGGGTCCGTAGCGGGCCGACCCCATACAATGAGCAGTTCTTC.